The rows below give T cell receptor beta chains drawn from one sample of a study of regulatory T cells in long-lasting Graves disease. MiXCR, applied by TCRdb to the multiplex PCR reads, yields one record per CDR3 protein. The sample holds 300,000 to 400,000 distinct CDR3 sequences, 20% seen once. The specimen was peripheral blood mononuclear cells (PBMCs), collected when the disease was refractory, from a patient treated with antithyroid drugs. The receptors derive from a female donor with Graves disease. Each CDR3 is given with its conserved first and last residue. The order of the fields is J gene, clone size, V gene, D gene, CDR3 DNA, CDR3 protein. The D gene is left open where the match is weak. Clone size is not always given. Where it is, it says once, few, many or a class for expanded clones.

>TRBJ2-7|-|TRBV27|TRBD1
TGTGCCAGCAGGCCGGGACAGGGGAGCTACGAGCAGTACTTC
CASRPGQGSYEQYF
>TRBJ2-3|few|TRBV7-3|TRBD2
TGTGCCAGCAGCCTCAGCGGGAGGGGGAGGGATACGCAGTATTTT
CASSLSGRGRDTQYF
>TRBJ1-1|-|TRBV6-2/TRBV6-3|-
TGTGCCAGCAGTTACTCGATTCTCACTGAAGCTTTCTTT
CASSYSILTEAFF
>TRBJ2-7|many|TRBV30|TRBD1
TGTGCCAGTAGATCCGGGACAGAGGCCTCCGAGCAGTACTTC
CASRSGTEASEQYF
>TRBJ1-1|-|TRBV24-1|-
TGTGCCACCAGTGATTTGCTAGGGGGGATAACTGAAGCTTTCTTT
CATSDLLGGITEAFF
>TRBJ1-6|few|TRBV12-3/TRBV12-4|TRBD1
TGTGCCAGCAGTAAGACAGGGAAACGTAATTCACCCCTCCACTTT
CASSKTGKRNSPLHF
>TRBJ1-1|many|TRBV7-6|TRBD1
TGTGCCAGCAGCCATGGGAGACAGGGCACTGAAGCTTTCTTT
CASSHGRQGTEAFF
>TRBJ2-5|many|TRBV11-2|-
TGTGCCAGCAGCCAGACTAGGACAATGGGGGAAGAGACCCAGTACTTC
CASSQTRTMGEETQYF
>TRBJ2-7|-|TRBV10-3|-
TGTGCCATCAGCCGACAGGGAGGGAGCTACGAGCAGTACTTC
CAISRQGGSYEQYF
>TRBJ2-7|many|TRBV7-9|TRBD1
TGTGCCAGCAGCTTAGGAGCCCTCGGGACAGGGAGTCACGAGCAGTACTTC
CASSLGALGTGSHEQYF
>TRBJ1-5|few|TRBV7-6|-
TGTGCCAGCAGCTTAGCTGAGGTACAGCCCCAGCATTTT
CASSLAEVQPQHF
>TRBJ1-3|-|TRBV9|-
TGTGCCAGCAGCGTAGGAGTCCAGTCAGATGGAAACACCATATATTTT
CASSVGVQSDGNTIYF